This is a list of T cell receptor beta chains from one sample in a study of shared clonotypes between healthy human individuals. Generated by immunoSEQ multiplex PCR, the TCRdb table keeps only in-frame clones and is missing some. Among roughly 700,000 clones listed, about 74% were seen once. Source material: memory CD4+ T cells sorted from blood. The receptors come from a woman aged 30 to 39 in good health. Each CDR3 is given with its conserved first and last residue. D genes are given only for firm matches. Some rows mark clone size as missing; the rest say once, few, many or name a class of expanded clone.

V	J	size	D	DNA	CDR3
TRBV28	TRBJ2-7	NA	TRBD2	TGTGCCAGCAGTACCCTGGGCCAGCGGGAAGGCGAGCAGTACTTC	CASSTLGQREGEQYF
TRBV6-1	TRBJ2-3	NA	NA	TGTGCCAGCAGTGAAGTGTTTTCAGATACGCAGTATTTT	CASSEVFSDTQYF
TRBV5-4	TRBJ2-7	NA	NA	TGTGCCAGCAGCTTGGCCAATAGCTACGAGCAGTACTTC	CASSLANSYEQYF
TRBV5-5	TRBJ2-5	NA	TRBD1	TGTGCCAGCAGGCCGGGACAGGGGCGCCCTAGGGAGACCCAGTACTTC	CASRPGQGRPRETQYF
TRBV28	TRBJ1-5	many	TRBD1	TGTGCCAGCAGTACATGGACCGGGACAGGGGAGGCCCAGCATTTT	CASSTWTGTGEAQHF
TRBV7-2	TRBJ2-1	NA	NA	TGTGCCAGCAGCTTAAGTAGCGCGACCTACAATGAGCAGTTCTTC	CASSLSSATYNEQFF
TRBV27	TRBJ2-7	NA	TRBD1	TGTGCCAGCAGGCTAAAGGGGACAGCCAACTACGAGCAGTACTTC	CASRLKGTANYEQYF
TRBV7-2	TRBJ2-1	NA	TRBD2	TGTGCCAGCAGCTTAGCGGGACTAGCGGGAGTAGCTGGGCAGTTCTTC	CASSLAGLAGVAGQFF
TRBV5-1	TRBJ2-3	few	NA	TGCGCCAGCAGCGTGACAGGAGATACGCAGTATTTT	CASSVTGDTQYF
TRBV14	TRBJ1-5	NA	NA	TGTGCCAGCAGCCAAGATTTAGGTCAGCCCCAGCATTTT	CASSQDLGQPQHF
TRBV28	TRBJ2-3	NA	TRBD2	TGTGCCAGCATCCCTCTACTGGGAGCGGGAGTTGTAGGATCCGCAGATACGCAGTATTTT	CASIPLLGAGVVGSADTQYF
TRBV28	TRBJ1-2	NA	TRBD1	TGTGCCAGCAGTTCCTCTGACGGGACAGGGCGGTATGGCTACACCTTC	CASSSSDGTGRYGYTF
TRBV30	TRBJ2-1	NA	NA	TGTGCCTGGAGTGCGAAGAGGACATACAATGAGCAGTTCTTC	CAWSAKRTYNEQFF
TRBV28	TRBJ1-2	NA	TRBD1	TGTGCCAGCGTCCAGGGGGCATTGCATGGCTACACCTTC	CASVQGALHGYTF
TRBV30	TRBJ1-1	NA	NA	TGTGCCTGTCTATGGAGGGCTGAAGCTTTCTTT	CACLWRAEAFF
TRBV21-1	TRBJ1-5	NA	NA	TGTGCCAGCAGCAAAGGGCGGGATAGCAATCAGCCCCAGCATTTT	CASSKGRDSNQPQHF
TRBV19	TRBJ1-1	many	NA	TGTGCCAGTAGTATTCGATTGGGTGAAGCTTTCTTT	CASSIRLGEAFF
TRBV7-2	TRBJ1-2	NA	NA	TGTGCCAGCACCGTTACAGGATCTAACTATGGCTACACCTTC	CASTVTGSNYGYTF
TRBV7-2	TRBJ1-5	NA	NA	TGTGCCAGCAGCTTCATGGGGGATCAGCCCCAGCATTTT	CASSFMGDQPQHF
TRBV29-1	TRBJ2-5	many	NA	TGCAGCGTTGGGACGGATTGGTACCAAGAGACCCAGTACTTC	CSVGTDWYQETQYF
TRBV5-5	TRBJ2-3	NA	NA	TGTGCCAGCAGCAAGGGGGATACAGATACGCAGTATTTT	CASSKGDTDTQYF
TRBV6-1	TRBJ2-1	NA	TRBD2	TGTGCCAGCAGGGCCGGGACTAGCGGGATCAATGAGCAGTTCTTC	CASRAGTSGINEQFF
TRBV19	TRBJ2-3	NA	NA	TGTGCCAGTAGTATTACTAGCAGCACAGATACGCAGTATTTT	CASSITSSTDTQYF
TRBV29-1	TRBJ2-3	NA	NA	TGCAGCGTTGGACTTACTAGCACAGATACGCAGTATTTT	CSVGLTSTDTQYF
TRBV7-9	TRBJ1-1	NA	NA	TGTGCCAGCAGCTTGGAGGATCTCAAAGCTTTCTTT	CASSLEDLKAFF
TRBV7-9	TRBJ1-1	NA	TRBD1	TGTGCCAGCAGCCGTCCCACAGGGGTGACTGAAGCTTTCTTT	CASSRPTGVTEAFF
TRBV28	TRBJ2-1	NA	NA	TGTGCCAGCAGTTTGAGGTCATACAATGAGCAGTTCTTC	CASSLRSYNEQFF
TRBV11-1	TRBJ2-7	few	TRBD1	TGTGCCAGCAGCCCCCAGCCCGGGACAGCAAGCGAGCAGTACTTC	CASSPQPGTASEQYF
TRBV19	TRBJ1-2	NA	NA	TGTGCCAGTAGTATACTACAGGGAGTCGGTGGCTACACCTTC	CASSILQGVGGYTF
TRBV7-2	TRBJ1-2	NA	NA	TGTGCCAGCAGCTTAGACCCTAACTATGGCTACACCTTC	CASSLDPNYGYTF
TRBV7-6	TRBJ2-7	few	TRBD2	TGTGCCAGCAGCTTAGAAGCGGGAGTCAGGGCCGAGCAGTACTTC	CASSLEAGVRAEQYF
TRBV7-2	TRBJ2-3	NA	TRBD1	TGTGCCAGCAGCTTGACAGGGGGTCAGGCAGATACGCAGTATTTT	CASSLTGGQADTQYF
TRBV27	TRBJ2-3	NA	TRBD2	TGTGCCAGCAGCGGGACTAGCGTAACAGATACGCAGTATTTT	CASSGTSVTDTQYF
TRBV5-5	TRBJ1-3	NA	TRBD1	TGTGCCAGCAGCTTGGAGTGGGGACAGGGTGAAAATTTT	CASSLEWGQGENF
TRBV19	TRBJ1-5	NA	NA	TGTGCCAGTAGTGTACAGGGCGGCAATCAGCCCCAGCATTTT	CASSVQGGNQPQHF
TRBV5-1	TRBJ2-2	few	TRBD2	TGCGCCAGCAGCCCAGGGACTAGCGGAGACACCGGGGAGCTGTTTTTT	CASSPGTSGDTGELFF
TRBV30	TRBJ2-3	NA	TRBD1	TGTGCCTGGAGTTGGACAGGGGGCATGAATACGCAGTATTTT	CAWSWTGGMNTQYF
TRBV5-1	TRBJ2-2	NA	TRBD2	TGCGCCAGCACTAGCGGATCGAACACCGGGGAGCTGTTTTTT	CASTSGSNTGELFF
TRBV6-5	TRBJ2-3	NA	TRBD2	TGTGCCAGCAGACGACTAGCGGGAAGGGGAGATACGCAGTATTTT	CASRRLAGRGDTQYF
TRBV15	TRBJ2-3	NA	NA	TGTGCCACCAGCAGAGGGACTGAGTCTAGCACAGATACGCAGTATTTT	CATSRGTESSTDTQYF
TRBV10-1	TRBJ2-3	NA	TRBD1	TGCGCCAGCAGTGAATCAGGGGGCGCAGATACGCAGTATTTT	CASSESGGADTQYF
TRBV11-2	TRBJ2-1	NA	TRBD2	TGTGCCAGCAGCTTAGGTGGTAGCGGGAGAGGGCATGAGCAGTTCTTC	CASSLGGSGRGHEQFF
TRBV4-1	TRBJ2-7	NA	NA	TGCGCCAGCAGCCTCCTCCGAGGATACGAGCAGTACTTC	CASSLLRGYEQYF
TRBV7-8	TRBJ2-5	NA	TRBD2	TGTGCCAGCAGCTTAGCGGGACTACAAGAGACCCAGTACTTC	CASSLAGLQETQYF
TRBV7-3	TRBJ2-1	once	NA	TGTGCCAGCAGCCCGGACGGGACTTCAACCTACAATGAGCAGTTCTTC	CASSPDGTSTYNEQFF
TRBV7-2	TRBJ2-1	NA	NA	TGTGCCAGCAGCTACAGGGACCTCTACAATGAGCAGTTCTTC	CASSYRDLYNEQFF
TRBV27	TRBJ2-7	NA	NA	TGTGCCAGCAGTTTAAGGAGCGGTCTCTATGAGCAGTACTTC	CASSLRSGLYEQYF
TRBV4-1	TRBJ2-1	NA	NA	TGCGCCAGCAGCCCAGCCCCCGGACATTATGAGCAGTTCTTC	CASSPAPGHYEQFF
TRBV15	TRBJ1-2	NA	NA	TGTGCCACCAGCAGAGATACTAGATTGACTGTCTATGGCTACACCTTC	CATSRDTRLTVYGYTF
TRBV7-3	TRBJ2-2	many	NA	TGTGCCAGCAGCCCGTTAGCGGTCGCGAACACCGGGGAGCTGTTTTTT	CASSPLAVANTGELFF
TRBV27	TRBJ1-5	NA	NA	TGTGCCAGCAGTTCCGCGGGGGGAGGGAATCAGCCCCAGCATTTT	CASSSAGGGNQPQHF